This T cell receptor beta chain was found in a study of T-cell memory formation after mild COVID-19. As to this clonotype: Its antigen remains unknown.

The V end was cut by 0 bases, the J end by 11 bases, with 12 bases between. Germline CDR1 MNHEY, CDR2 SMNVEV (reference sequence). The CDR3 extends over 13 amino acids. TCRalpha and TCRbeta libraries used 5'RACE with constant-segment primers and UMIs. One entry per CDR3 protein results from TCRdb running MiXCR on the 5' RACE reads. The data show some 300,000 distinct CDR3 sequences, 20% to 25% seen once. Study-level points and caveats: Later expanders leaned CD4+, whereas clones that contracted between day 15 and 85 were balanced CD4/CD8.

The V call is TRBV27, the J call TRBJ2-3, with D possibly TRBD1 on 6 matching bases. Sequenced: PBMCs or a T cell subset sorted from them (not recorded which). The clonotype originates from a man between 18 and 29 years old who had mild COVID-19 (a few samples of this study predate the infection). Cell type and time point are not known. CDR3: CASSLSFTGQQYF. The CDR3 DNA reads TGTGCCAGCAGTTTATCTTTTACAGGGCAGCAGTATTTT.